Listed here are 16 T cell receptor beta chains from one sample, sequenced in a study of blood T cell repertoires in COVID-19 (dated by TCRdb to the early 2020s). Receptor libraries were prepared by the immunoSEQ multiplex PCR assay. This is the immuneACCESS table as TCRdb keeps it, with only in-frame sequences that have V and J called. A part of the clones is gone; compared with another copy, unresolved V genes explain less than half, and the rest is unexplained. The sample table shows tens of thousands of clones, and 65% to 90% are seen once. The top ten clones comprise approximately 10% of the sample. Material for sequencing was peripheral blood. The receptors come from a man aged 50 to 60 with COVID-19, enrolled during active disease.

V usage is TRBV2 and J usage is TRBJ1-5; weak D call: TRBD1 (5 bases). The CDR3 loop spans 13 amino acids. The V end was cut by 4 bases, the J end by 3 bases, with 7 bases between. Germline CDR1 and CDR2: SNHLY and FYNNEI. CDR3 in amino acids: CASSGQFNQPQHF. The CDR3, as DNA: TGTGCCAGCAGTGGACAGTTCAATCAGCCCCAGCATTTT.

V and J are TRBV7-2 and TRBJ1-1; D perhaps matches TRBD1 (6 bases). V lost 3 bases, J lost 4 bases, and 9 bases lay in between. The CDR3 has 13 amino acids. Per germline, CDR1 SGHTA and CDR2 FQGNSA. The DNA of the CDR3 is TGTGCCAGCAGCTTCACAGGGTTCACTGAAGCTTTCTTT. Translation: CASSFTGFTEAFF. Based on the CDR3 plus reference TRBV7-2 and TRBJ1-1, the full variable domain is GAGVSQSPSNKVTEKGKDVELRCDPISGHTALYWYRQSLGQGLEFLIYFQGNSAPDKSGLPSDRFSAERTGGSVSTLTIQRTQQEDSAVYLCASSFTGFTEAFFGQGTRLTVV.

The chain carries TRBV7-9 and TRBJ2-7; 8 nucleotides line up with TRBD1. Trimming took 5 bases from V and 2 from J; bases not matched to a gene: 8. Germline loops: CDR1 SEHNR, CDR2 FQNEAQ (reference sequence). The CDR3 totals 15 residues. CDR3 nucleotide sequence: TGTGCCAGCAGCCGCGGACAGGGCTCCACCTACGAGCAGTACTTC. Encoded protein: CASSRGQGSTYEQYF. The full variable domain, its missing parts supplied by reference TRBV7-9 and TRBJ2-7, is DTGVSQNPRHKITKRGQNVTFRCDPISEHNRLYWYRQTLGQGPEFLTYFQNEAQLEKSRLLSDRFSAERPKGSFSTLEIQRTEQGDSAMYLCASSRGQGSTYEQYFGPGTRLTVT.

The chain combines TRBV3-1 (or the pseudogene TRBV3-2) with TRBJ2-6, with 8 bases aligning to TRBD1. CDR3 length: 19 residues. Looked up from germline, CDR1 is LGHDT and CDR2 is YNNKEL (reference sequence). With V trimmed by 3 bases and J by 0 bases, 10 bases remained unmatched. CDR3 sequence reads: CASSHIETGVNSGANVLTF. CDR3 sequence (DNA): TGTGCCAGCAGCCACATTGAGACAGGGGTCAACTCTGGGGCCAACGTCCTGACTTTC.

The CDR3 protein is CASSRGFENNYGYTF. The CDR3 DNA sequence: TGTGCCAGCAGCCGAGGATTCGAGAATAACTATGGCTACACCTTC. The V call is TRBV3-1 (or the pseudogene TRBV3-2), the J call TRBJ1-2; no reliable D call. Trimming stripped 4 bases from V and 1 base from J, with 13 bases between. Germline values: CDR1 LGHDT, CDR2 YNNKEL (reference sequence). The CDR3 is 15 residues long.

In this sample, this clone turned up a few times. This chain connects TRBV6-4 to TRBJ2-4, with 10 bases identical to TRBD2. Germline V gene sequence: CDR1 MRHNA, CDR2 SNTAGT. V was clipped by 2 bases and J by 12 bases; unmatched bases: 4. The CDR3 is 13 residues long. The CDR3 region is CASSDVPSGSQYF. CDR3 in DNA: TGTGCCAGCAGTGACGTTCCTAGCGGGAGTCAGTACTTC.

The chain joins TRBV7-2 to TRBJ2-1; D perhaps matches TRBD1 (5 bases). Germline CDR1 reads SGHTA; CDR2 reads FQGNSA. CDR3 size: 14 residues. The ends were cut back, 7 bases at V and 6 bases at J, with 16 bases in the middle. For the CDR3, the DNA is TGTGCCAGCACGTTCCTCCAGGGTGGCAATGAGCAGTTCTTC. Protein: CASTFLQGGNEQFF.

The chain couples TRBV30 to TRBJ2-2; D not certain. Germline loops: CDR1 GTSNPN, CDR2 SVGIG (reference sequence). The CDR3 runs 14 residues. V was shortened by 7 bases and J by 6 bases, with 18 bases between the two germline ends. In nucleotides, the CDR3 is TGTGCCTCCAACGTTAACACCATTTCCGGGGAGCTGTTTTTT. It encodes CASNVNTISGELFF.

Only one count was recorded for this clone. The CDR3 region is CASSSRTGEKGYTF. As DNA, the CDR3 is TGTGCCAGCAGCTCCAGGACAGGGGAAAAGGGCTACACCTTC. The genes are TRBV7-2 and TRBJ1-2, with 9 bases aligning to TRBD1. The germline CDR1 and CDR2 sequences are SGHTA and FQGNSA. The ends lost 4 bases at V and 8 bases at J; junction bases unmatched: 8. This CDR3 is built from 14 residues.

This chain links TRBV6-1 with TRBJ2-1; no clear D gene. Per germline, CDR1 MNHNS and CDR2 SASEGT. V lost 2 bases and J 7 bases, leaving 12 bases between the germline ends. This CDR3 region has 14 residues. The CDR3 sequence: CASSEWALPNEQFF. CDR3 bases: TGTGCCAGCAGTGAATGGGCTTTACCTAATGAGCAGTTCTTC.

This clone came up a few times. The J gene is TRBJ2-3, the V gene TRBV28; 9 bases line up with TRBD1. The CDR3 loop spans 15 amino acids. V lost 4 bases to trimming and J lost 5 bases; unmatched junction nucleotides: 7. Germline V gene lookup returns CDR1 MDHEN and CDR2 SYDVKM. The CDR3 bases are TGTGCCAGCAGTTACCGGGGACAGGGAGTAGATACGCAGTATTTT. Translated, it gives CASSYRGQGVDTQYF.

This clone was recorded only once. A single base separates this from a much larger clone, so it may be a read error. The chain has TRBV15 and TRBJ2-5, with 8 bases aligning to TRBD2. J lost 4 bases, V lost 4 bases, and 2 bases had no gene match. The length of the CDR3 is 13 residues. The germline gives CDR1 LNHNV, CDR2 YYDKDF (reference sequence). In DNA, the CDR3 is TGTGCCACCAGCACTCTAGCGGGAGAGACCCAGTACTTC. Amino acid sequence: CATSTLAGETQYF.

The chain joins TRBV30 to TRBJ2-2; D gene ambiguous. Germline loops: CDR1 GTSNPN, CDR2 SVGIG (reference sequence). Trimming removed 0 bases at V and 8 bases at J, with 10 bases between. This CDR3 is 13 amino acids long. This CDR3 reads CAWSVTPVGELFF. Written as DNA, the CDR3 is TGTGCCTGGAGTGTAACCCCGGTGGGGGAGCTGTTTTTT.

This clone was seen just once. The rearrangement uses TRBV2 and TRBJ2-7; 7 nucleotides match TRBD1. The CDR3 spans 14 residues. V was pared by 6 bases and J by 2 bases, with 7 bases of the junction left unmatched. Germline values: CDR1 SNHLY, CDR2 FYNNEI. This chain's CDR3 is CASSSQGFTYEQYF. CDR3 DNA: TGTGCCAGCAGCTCACAGGGGTTTACCTACGAGCAGTACTTC.

This chain uses TRBV20-1 with TRBJ2-7; 10 nucleotides align to TRBD2. From germline, CDR1 is DFQATT and CDR2 SNEGSKA (reference sequence). The trim removed 3 bases at V and 2 bases at J, leaving 10 bases unmatched. The CDR3 covers 16 residues. CDR3 protein: CSASFLAGEVPYEQYF. As DNA, the CDR3 is TGCAGTGCTAGTTTTCTAGCGGGAGAGGTCCCCTACGAGCAGTACTTC.

The chain carries TRBV30 and TRBJ2-3; TRBD2 matches at 9 bases. J was trimmed by 0 bases and V by 5 bases; bases with no gene match: 3. Looked up from germline, CDR1 is GTSNPN and CDR2 is SVGIG (reference sequence). The CDR3 consists of 14 residues. The CDR3 DNA is TGTGCCTGGGCTAGCGGGACTAGCACAGATACGCAGTATTTT. Amino acid sequence: CAWASGTSTDTQYF.